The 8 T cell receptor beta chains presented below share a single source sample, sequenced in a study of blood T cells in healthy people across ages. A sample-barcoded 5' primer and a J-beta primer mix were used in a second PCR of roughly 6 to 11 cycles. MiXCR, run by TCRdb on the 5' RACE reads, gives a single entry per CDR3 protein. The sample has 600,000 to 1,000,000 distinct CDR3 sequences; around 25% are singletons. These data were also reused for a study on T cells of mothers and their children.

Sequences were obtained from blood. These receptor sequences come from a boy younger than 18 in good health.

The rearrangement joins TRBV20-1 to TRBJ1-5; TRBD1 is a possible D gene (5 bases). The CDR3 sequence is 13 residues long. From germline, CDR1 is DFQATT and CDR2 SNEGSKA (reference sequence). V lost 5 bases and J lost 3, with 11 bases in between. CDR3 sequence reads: CSAWDGYNQPQHF. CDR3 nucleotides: TGCAGTGCTTGGGACGGTTACAATCAGCCCCAGCATTTT.

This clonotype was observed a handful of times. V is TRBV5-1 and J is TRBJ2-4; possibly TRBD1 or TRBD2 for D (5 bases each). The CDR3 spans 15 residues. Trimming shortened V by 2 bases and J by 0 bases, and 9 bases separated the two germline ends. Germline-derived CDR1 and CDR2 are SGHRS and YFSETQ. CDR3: CASSFGALAKNIQYF. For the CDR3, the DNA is TGCGCCAGCAGCTTCGGGGCCCTAGCCAAAAACATTCAGTACTTC.

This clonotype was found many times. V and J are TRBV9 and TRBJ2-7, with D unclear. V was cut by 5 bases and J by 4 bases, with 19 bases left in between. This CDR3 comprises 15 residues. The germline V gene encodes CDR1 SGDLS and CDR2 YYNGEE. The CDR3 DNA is TGTGCCAGCAGAGCCCAGGTAGGGATGGGGTACGAGCAGTACTTC. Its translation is CASRAQVGMGYEQYF.

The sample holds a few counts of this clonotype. In DNA, the CDR3 is TGTGCCAGCAGTCGACAGGACAGTAGTTCACCCCTCCACTTT. Translating it yields CASSRQDSSSPLHF. This chain joins TRBV6-6 and TRBJ1-6; TRBD1 is a possible D gene (6 bases). Germline assignment: CDR1 MNHNY and CDR2 SVGAGI (reference sequence). The CDR3 contains 14 residues. Trimming took off 5 bases at V and 9 bases at J, with 14 bases between the two ends.

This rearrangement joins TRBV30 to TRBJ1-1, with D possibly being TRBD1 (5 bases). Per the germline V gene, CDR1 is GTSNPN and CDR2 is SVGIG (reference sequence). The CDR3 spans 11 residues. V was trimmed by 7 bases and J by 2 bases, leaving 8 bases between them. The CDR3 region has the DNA TGTGCCTACGGGGGAAACACTGAAGCTTTCTTT. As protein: CAYGGNTEAFF.

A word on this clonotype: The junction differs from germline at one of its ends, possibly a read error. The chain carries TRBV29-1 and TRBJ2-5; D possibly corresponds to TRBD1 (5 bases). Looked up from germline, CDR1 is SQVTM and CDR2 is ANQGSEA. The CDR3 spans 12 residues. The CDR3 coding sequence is TGCAGCGACCGACAGAGCCAAGAGACCCAGCACTTC. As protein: CSDRQSQETQHF. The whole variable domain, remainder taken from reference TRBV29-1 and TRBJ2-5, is SAVISQKPSRDICQRGTSLTIQCQVDSQVTMMFWYRQQPGQSLTLIATANQGSEATYESGFVIDKFPISRPNLTFSTLTVSNMSPEDSSIYLCSDRQSQETQHFGPGTRLLVL.

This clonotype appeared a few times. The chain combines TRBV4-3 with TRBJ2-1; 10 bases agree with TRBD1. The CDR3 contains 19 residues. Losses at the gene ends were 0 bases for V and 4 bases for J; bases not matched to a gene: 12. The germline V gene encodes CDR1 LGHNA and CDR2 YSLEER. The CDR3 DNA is TGCGCCAGCAGCCAAGATCTAGGGACAGGGGCCATAATTTACAATGAGCAGTTCTTC. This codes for CASSQDLGTGAIIYNEQFF.

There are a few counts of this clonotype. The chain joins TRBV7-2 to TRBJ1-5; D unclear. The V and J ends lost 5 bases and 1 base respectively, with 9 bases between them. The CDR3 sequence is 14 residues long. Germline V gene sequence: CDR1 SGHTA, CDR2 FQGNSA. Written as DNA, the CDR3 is TGTGCCAGCAGCCCTGTAATGAGCAATCAGCCCCAGCATTTT. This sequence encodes CASSPVMSNQPQHF. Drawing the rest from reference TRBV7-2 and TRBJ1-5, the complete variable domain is GAGVSQSPSNKVTEKGKDVELRCDPISGHTALYWYRQSLGQGLEFLIYFQGNSAPDKSGLPSDRFSAERTGGSVSTLTIQRTQQEDSAVYLCASSPVMSNQPQHFGDGTRLSIL.